This T cell receptor (beta chain) stems from a study of blood T cell repertoires in COVID-19 (dated by TCRdb to about 2020). Describing the broader study: Samples covering the acute and convalescent phases of COVID-19 were provided by collaborators in the United States, Italy and Spain. The material from the prospective study consisted of cDNA or gDNA derived from T cells, B-cell-depleted T cells, or PBMCs. Deeply sampled blood TCRbeta repertoires from subjects exposed to, actively infected with, or recovered from COVID-19 were included in the dataset. The repertoires were released in a freely available public database meant as a resource for research on the immune response to SARS-CoV-2. The samples were drawn from the first 160 participants of the ongoing ImmuneRACE study and from over a thousand subjects provided by 6 global collaborators. Sample metadata almost always included a de-identified subject ID, COVID-19 status, age in years and sex. Where available, HLA class I and class II types were taken from metadata supplied by the sample provider and were not determined by assay-based typing. Points the paper makes about the study in general: How much clinical and demographic metadata was included differed by source and by participant, and the metadata was provided uncurated.

The germline V gene (reference sequence) provides CDR1 GTSNPN and CDR2 SVGIG. The CDR3 has 14 amino acids, counting the end cysteine and phenylalanine. CDR3 DNA is the only sequence kept; it has 42 bases, read in frame from the first base. V sheds 0 bases and J sheds 7 bases, leaving 10 bases between their ends. In Seattle, one collaborating source enrolled patients while the infection was active and tracked those patients longitudinally over the course of disease. The collaborating institutions used their own protocols to collect whole blood in K2EDTA tubes. For TCRbeta analysis, collaborators shipped samples in one of three forms: frozen whole blood, isolated PBMCs, or DNA extracted from either of those sample types. The immunoSEQ Assay, a bias-controlled multiplex PCR, was used to amplify TCRbeta CDR3 regions from genomic DNA. The authors' analysis ran thus. Within the assay, amplification of reference gene primers was used to estimate how many nucleated cells each sample contained. Sequence reads were collapsed and filtered to measure the absolute abundance of every unique TCRbeta CDR3 rearrangement. Productive Simpson clonality was computed per sample as the square root of Simpson's diversity index over productive rearrangements. TCRdb obtained this table from immuneACCESS and retained in-frame rearrangements with V and J assigned. These tables miss some clones; where compared with another copy, unresolved V genes account for less than half of the shortfall, and the remainder is unexplained. The DNA was the basis for D and trimming; V, J and clone size are from that table. The sample profile shows over 250,000 clones; 90% to 95% of them were found once. Around 2.2% of the sample is taken by the ten largest.

A word on this clone: Which antigen it targets is not known. No much larger clonotype is one base removed from it; base qualities were not supplied.

The sequence derives from a woman aged 25-40 years with COVID-19, enrolled during active disease. Material: peripheral blood. In this chain, TRBV30 is recombined with TRBJ1-6; TRBD1 is perhaps the D gene, given 5 matching bases. The encoded CDR3 is CAWSVQVGNSPLHF. The sequenced DNA: TGTGCCTGGAGTGTACAGGTCGGGAATTCACCCCTCCACTTT.